These 3 T cell receptor beta chains came from one sample sequenced in a study of shared clonotypes between healthy human individuals. The table came from immunoSEQ multiplex PCR; TCRdb's copy has only in-frame clones and leaves some out. In the table there are roughly 2.2 million clones, 92% of which are singletons. Source material: naive CD4+ T cells from PBMCs. Indicated subset: CD45RA+ positively selected. The receptor source for this set is a man aged 18 to 29 in good health. Some clones in this sample may be carry-over from other donors' samples.

As concerns this clone: Other DNA sequences within the sample encode an identical CDR3. This rearrangement joins TRBV5-1 to TRBJ2-1; no clear D gene. CDR1 SGHRS and CDR2 YFSETQ come from the germline V gene. V gave up 0 bases and J gave up 3 bases, with 10 bases separating them. CDR3 length equals 15 residues. The CDR3 here is CASSLVGSFYNEQFF. The CDR3 DNA reads TGCGCCAGCAGCTTGGTGGGCAGCTTCTACAATGAGCAGTTCTTC.

CDR3 DNA sequence: TGTGCCAGCAGTGAAGGGGGGACAGGGTACACTGAAGCTTTCTTT. Translated, it gives CASSEGGTGYTEAFF. The chain joins TRBV2 to TRBJ1-1; 9 bases map to TRBD1. The CDR3 runs to 15 residues. From germline, CDR1 is SNHLY and CDR2 FYNNEI. V gave up 1 base and J gave up 3 bases; unmatched junction bases: 3.

A single count supports this clone. This chain links TRBV6-1 with TRBJ1-2; D is unresolved. CDR1 and CDR2 (germline): MNHNS, SASEGT. The germline V and J ends were trimmed by 2 bases and 7 bases, with 11 bases remaining between them. The CDR3 runs 13 residues. CDR3 sequence reads: CASSERIPPGYTF. The CDR3 DNA reads as TGTGCCAGCAGTGAAAGGATCCCGCCTGGCTACACCTTC.